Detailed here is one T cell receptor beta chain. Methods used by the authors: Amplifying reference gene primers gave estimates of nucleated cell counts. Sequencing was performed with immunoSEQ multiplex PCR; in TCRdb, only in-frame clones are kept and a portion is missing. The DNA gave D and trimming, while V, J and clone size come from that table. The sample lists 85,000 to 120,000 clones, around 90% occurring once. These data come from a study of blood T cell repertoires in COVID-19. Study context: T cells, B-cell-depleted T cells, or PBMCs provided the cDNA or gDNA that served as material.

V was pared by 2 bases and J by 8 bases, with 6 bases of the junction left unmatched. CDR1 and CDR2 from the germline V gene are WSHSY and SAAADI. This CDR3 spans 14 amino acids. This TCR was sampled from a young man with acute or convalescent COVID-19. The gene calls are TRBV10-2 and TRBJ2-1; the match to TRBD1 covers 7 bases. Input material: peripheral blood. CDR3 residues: CASSEGRGSDEQFF. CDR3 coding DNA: TGCGCCAGCAGTGAGGGCAGGGGGAGCGATGAGCAGTTCTTC.